The rows below give T cell receptor beta chains drawn from one sample of a study of control samples from healthy donors and cancer patients. The method was immunoSEQ multiplex PCR; TCRdb's version includes in-frame clones alone and lacks a portion of them. The table has more than 120,000 clones, about 90% seen once; the top ten hold 3% to 3.5%. The material sequenced was blood. These TCRs come from a man aged 25-45 years in good health. Both conserved end residues are part of each CDR3. D genes are given only for firm matches.

d_gene: .
j_gene: TRBJ1-2
v_gene: TRBV14
CDR3aa: CASSHLANYGYTF

d_gene: TRBD1
j_gene: TRBJ2-7
v_gene: TRBV28
CDR3aa: CASRTGGAYEQYF

d_gene: TRBD1
j_gene: TRBJ2-3
v_gene: TRBV3-1/TRBV3-2
CDR3aa: CASSLRTGFSTDTQYF

d_gene: TRBD2
j_gene: TRBJ2-1
v_gene: TRBV9
CDR3aa: CASSASGTNNEQFF

d_gene: .
j_gene: TRBJ1-5
v_gene: TRBV19
CDR3aa: CANMAGSNQPQHF

d_gene: TRBD1
j_gene: TRBJ1-2
v_gene: TRBV18
CDR3aa: CASSLSTGENYGYTF

d_gene: .
j_gene: TRBJ2-7
v_gene: TRBV2
CDR3aa: CASSSRGGSPYEQYF

d_gene: .
j_gene: TRBJ1-5
v_gene: TRBV15
CDR3aa: CATSRDSANQPQHF

d_gene: .
j_gene: TRBJ2-7
v_gene: TRBV5-8
CDR3aa: CASRGPYEQYF

d_gene: .
j_gene: TRBJ1-4
v_gene: TRBV15
CDR3aa: CATSRVTGYNEKLFF

d_gene: TRBD1
j_gene: TRBJ2-4
v_gene: TRBV15
CDR3aa: CATSSVPGQGNWQNIQYF

d_gene: TRBD1
j_gene: TRBJ2-7
v_gene: TRBV18
CDR3aa: CASCRDRAYEQYF

d_gene: .
j_gene: TRBJ1-1
v_gene: TRBV6-5
CDR3aa: CASSYSAGRDTEAFF

d_gene: TRBD1
j_gene: TRBJ1-1
v_gene: TRBV3-1/TRBV3-2
CDR3aa: CASSQGTGRDEAFF

d_gene: .
j_gene: TRBJ2-1
v_gene: TRBV6-1
CDR3aa: CASSEGTHNEQFF

d_gene: .
j_gene: TRBJ1-5
v_gene: TRBV6-2/TRBV6-3
CDR3aa: CASSAQRVQPQHF

d_gene: .
j_gene: TRBJ1-3
v_gene: TRBV7-6
CDR3aa: CASSVYPPWGNTIYF

d_gene: .
j_gene: TRBJ2-7
v_gene: TRBV10-3
CDR3aa: CAIMDFAYEQYF